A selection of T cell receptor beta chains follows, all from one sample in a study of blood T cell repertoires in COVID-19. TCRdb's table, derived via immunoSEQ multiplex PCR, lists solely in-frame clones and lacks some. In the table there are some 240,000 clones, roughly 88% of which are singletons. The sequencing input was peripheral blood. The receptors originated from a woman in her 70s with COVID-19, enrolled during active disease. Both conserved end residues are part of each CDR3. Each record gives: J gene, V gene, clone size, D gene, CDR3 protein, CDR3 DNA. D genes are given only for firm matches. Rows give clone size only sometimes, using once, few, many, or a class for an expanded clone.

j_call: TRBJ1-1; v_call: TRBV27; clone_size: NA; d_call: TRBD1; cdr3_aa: CASSDRVRAFF; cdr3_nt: TGTGCCAGCAGTGACAGGGTTAGAGCTTTCTTT
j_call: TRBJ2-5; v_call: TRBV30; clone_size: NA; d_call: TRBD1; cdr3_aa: CAWEGQGETQYF; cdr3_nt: TGTGCCTGGGAAGGACAGGGAGAGACCCAGTACTTC
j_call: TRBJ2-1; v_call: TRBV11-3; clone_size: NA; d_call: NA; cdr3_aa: CASSRGTNEQFF; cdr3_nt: TGTGCCAGCAGTCGGGGGACCAATGAGCAGTTCTTC
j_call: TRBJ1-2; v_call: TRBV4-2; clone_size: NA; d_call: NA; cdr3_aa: CASSQDKRARGYTF; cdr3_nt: TGTGCCAGCAGCCAAGATAAGAGGGCCCGCGGCTACACCTTC
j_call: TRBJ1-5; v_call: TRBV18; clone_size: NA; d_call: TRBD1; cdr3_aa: CASSGTGENQPQHF; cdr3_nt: TGTGCCAGCTCAGGGACAGGGGAGAATCAGCCCCAGCATTTT
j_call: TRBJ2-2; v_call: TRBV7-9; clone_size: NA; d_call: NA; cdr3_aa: CASMRQANTGELFF; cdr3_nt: TGTGCCAGCATGAGACAAGCGAACACCGGGGAGCTGTTTTTT
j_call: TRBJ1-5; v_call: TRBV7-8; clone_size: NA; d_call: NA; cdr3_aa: CASSPIRMDQPQHF; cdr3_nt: TGTGCCAGCAGTCCCATCAGGATGGATCAGCCCCAGCATTTT
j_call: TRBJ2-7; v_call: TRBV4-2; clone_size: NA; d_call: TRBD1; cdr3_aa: CASSQEAGQGLSYEQYF; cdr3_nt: TGTGCCAGCAGCCAAGAGGCGGGACAGGGATTATCCTACGAGCAGTACTTC
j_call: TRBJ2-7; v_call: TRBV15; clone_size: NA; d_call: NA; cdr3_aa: CATSTYRGLADSYEQYF; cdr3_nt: TGTGCCACCAGCACTTACCGGGGGCTAGCGGACTCCTACGAGCAGTACTTC
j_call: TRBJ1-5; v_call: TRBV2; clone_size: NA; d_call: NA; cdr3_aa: CASSSGWNQPQHF; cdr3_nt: TGTGCCAGCAGTTCGGGTTGGAATCAGCCCCAGCATTTT
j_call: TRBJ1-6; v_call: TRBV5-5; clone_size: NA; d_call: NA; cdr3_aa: CASSPRRAQGTAPLHF; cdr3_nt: TGTGCCAGCAGCCCCCGAAGGGCACAGGGCACGGCACCCCTCCACTTT
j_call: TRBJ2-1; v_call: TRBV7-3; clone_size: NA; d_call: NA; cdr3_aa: CASSQDSPSYNEQFF; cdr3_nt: TGTGCCAGCAGTCAGGACTCTCCCTCCTACAATGAGCAGTTCTTC
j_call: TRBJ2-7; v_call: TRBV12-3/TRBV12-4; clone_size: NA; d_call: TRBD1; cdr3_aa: CASRMGQSYEQYF; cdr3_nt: TGTGCCAGCAGGATGGGACAGTCCTACGAGCAGTACTTC
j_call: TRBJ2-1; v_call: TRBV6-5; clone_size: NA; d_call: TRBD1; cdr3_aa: CASSIDRVFYNEQFF; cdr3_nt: TGTGCCAGCAGCATAGACAGGGTTTTCTACAATGAGCAGTTCTTC
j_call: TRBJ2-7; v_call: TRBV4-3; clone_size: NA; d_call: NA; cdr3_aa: CASSQQGQTEQYF; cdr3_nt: TGCGCCAGCAGCCAACAAGGACAGACCGAGCAGTACTTC
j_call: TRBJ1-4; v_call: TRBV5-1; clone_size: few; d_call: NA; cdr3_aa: CASSLGDKTTNEKLFF; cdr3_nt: TGCGCCAGCAGCTTGGGTGACAAGACAACTAATGAAAAACTGTTTTTT
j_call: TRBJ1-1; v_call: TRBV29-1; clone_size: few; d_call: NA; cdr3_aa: CSVAGRNTEAFF; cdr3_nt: TGCAGCGTTGCCGGGAGGAACACTGAAGCTTTCTTT
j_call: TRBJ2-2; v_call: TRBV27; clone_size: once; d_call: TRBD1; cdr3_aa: CASSHRPGQTTGELFF; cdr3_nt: TGTGCCAGCAGTCACAGACCGGGACAGACCACCGGGGAGCTGTTTTTT
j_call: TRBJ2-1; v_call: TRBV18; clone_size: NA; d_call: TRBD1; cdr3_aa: CASSPPGQGAYNEQFF; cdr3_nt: TGTGCCAGCTCACCACCGGGACAGGGGGCTTACAATGAGCAGTTCTTC
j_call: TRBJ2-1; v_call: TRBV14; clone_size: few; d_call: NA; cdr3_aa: CASSQEISSYNEQFF; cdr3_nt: TGTGCCAGCAGCCAGGAGATTAGCTCCTACAATGAGCAGTTCTTC
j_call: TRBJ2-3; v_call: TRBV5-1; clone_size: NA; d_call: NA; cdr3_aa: CASSTLAEGGTDTQYF; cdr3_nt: TGCGCCAGCAGCACCTTAGCGGAGGGAGGCACAGATACGCAGTATTTT
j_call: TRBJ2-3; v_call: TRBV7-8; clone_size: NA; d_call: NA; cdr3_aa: CASSLAGRRGGDTQYF; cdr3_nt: TGTGCCAGCAGCTTAGCAGGCCGCCGGGGAGGAGATACGCAGTATTTT
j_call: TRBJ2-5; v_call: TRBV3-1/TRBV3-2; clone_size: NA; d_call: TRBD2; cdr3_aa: CASSLTSGMGGETQYF; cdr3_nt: TGTGCCAGCAGCCTTACTAGCGGAATGGGGGGAGAGACCCAGTACTTC
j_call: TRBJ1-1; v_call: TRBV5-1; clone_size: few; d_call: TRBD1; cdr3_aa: CATRQGENTEAFF; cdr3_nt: TGCGCCACCCGACAGGGGGAGAACACTGAAGCTTTCTTT
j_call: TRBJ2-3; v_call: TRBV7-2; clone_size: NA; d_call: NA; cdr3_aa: CASSLARNLAEISTDTQYF; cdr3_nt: TGTGCCAGCAGCTTAGCGAGAAATCTAGCAGAAATTAGCACAGATACGCAGTATTTT
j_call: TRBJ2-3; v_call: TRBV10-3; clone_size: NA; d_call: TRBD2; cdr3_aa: CATASGRRTDTQYF; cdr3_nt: TGTGCCACCGCTAGCGGGAGACGCACAGATACGCAGTATTTT
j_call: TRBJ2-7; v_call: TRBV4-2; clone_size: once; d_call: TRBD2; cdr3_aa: CASSHREGYEQYF; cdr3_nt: TGTGCCAGCAGCCACCGGGAGGGCTACGAGCAGTACTTC
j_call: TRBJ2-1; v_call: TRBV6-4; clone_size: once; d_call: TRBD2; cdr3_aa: CASSVAGGPVNEQFF; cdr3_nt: TGTGCCAGCAGTGTAGCGGGAGGGCCAGTGAATGAGCAGTTCTTC
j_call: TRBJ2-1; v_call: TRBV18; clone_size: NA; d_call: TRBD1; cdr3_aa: CASSPTQGAQGEQFF; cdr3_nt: TGTGCCAGCTCACCAACACAGGGGGCGCAGGGGGAGCAGTTCTTC
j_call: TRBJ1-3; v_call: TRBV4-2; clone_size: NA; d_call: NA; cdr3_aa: CASSQDRYSGNTIYF; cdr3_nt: TGTGCCAGCAGCCAAGACAGATACTCTGGAAACACCATATATTTT
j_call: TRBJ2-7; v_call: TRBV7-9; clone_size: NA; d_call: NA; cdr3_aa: CASSYAGSHEQYF; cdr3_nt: TGTGCCAGCAGCTACGCCGGGTCTCACGAGCAGTACTTC
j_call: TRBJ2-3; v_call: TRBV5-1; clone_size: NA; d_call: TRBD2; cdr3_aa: CASSLQGAGLAGSTDTQYF; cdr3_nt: TGCGCCAGCAGCTTACAAGGAGCCGGACTAGCGGGGAGCACAGATACGCAGTATTTT
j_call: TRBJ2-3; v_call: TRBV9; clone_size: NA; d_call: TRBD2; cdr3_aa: CASSGLARTDTQYF; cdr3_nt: TGTGCCAGCAGCGGACTAGCCCGCACAGATACGCAGTATTTT
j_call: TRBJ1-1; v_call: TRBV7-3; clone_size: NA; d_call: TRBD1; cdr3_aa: CASSPRGQGNTEAFF; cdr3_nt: TGTGCCAGCAGCCCCCGGGGACAGGGGAACACTGAAGCTTTCTTT
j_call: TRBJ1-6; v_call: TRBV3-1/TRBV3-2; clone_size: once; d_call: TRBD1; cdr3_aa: CASSIRDRLNSPLHF; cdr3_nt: TGTGCCAGCAGCATCCGGGACAGACTGAATTCACCCCTCCACTTT